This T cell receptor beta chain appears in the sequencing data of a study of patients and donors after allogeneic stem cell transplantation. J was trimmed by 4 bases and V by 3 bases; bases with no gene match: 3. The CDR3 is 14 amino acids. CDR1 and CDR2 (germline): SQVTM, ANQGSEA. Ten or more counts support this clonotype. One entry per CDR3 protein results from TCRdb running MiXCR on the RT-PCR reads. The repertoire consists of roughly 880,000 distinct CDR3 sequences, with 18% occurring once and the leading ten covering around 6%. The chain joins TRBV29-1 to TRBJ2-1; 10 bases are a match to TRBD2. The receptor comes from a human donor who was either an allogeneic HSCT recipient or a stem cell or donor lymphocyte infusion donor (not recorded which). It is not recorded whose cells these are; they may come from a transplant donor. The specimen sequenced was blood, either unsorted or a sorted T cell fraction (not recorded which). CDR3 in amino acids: CSVDGTSVYNEQFF. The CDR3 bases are TGCAGCGTTGACGGGACTAGCGTGTACAATGAGCAGTTCTTC.